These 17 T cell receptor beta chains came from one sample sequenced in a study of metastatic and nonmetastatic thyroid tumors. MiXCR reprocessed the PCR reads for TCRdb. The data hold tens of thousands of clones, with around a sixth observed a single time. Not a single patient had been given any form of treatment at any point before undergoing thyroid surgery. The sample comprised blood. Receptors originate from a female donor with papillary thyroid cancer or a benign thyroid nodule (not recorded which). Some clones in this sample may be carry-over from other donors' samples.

The CDR3 is CASSYIGGSYEQYF. The CDR3 bases are TGTGCCAGCAGTTACATCGGCGGGAGTTACGAGCAGTACTTC. The chain has TRBV6-2 or TRBV6-3 and TRBJ2-7, with TRBD2 matching over 7 bases. This CDR3 has 14 amino acids. Germline V CDR1 and CDR2: MNHEY, SVGEGT. With V trimmed by 2 bases and J by 4 bases, 5 bases remained unmatched.

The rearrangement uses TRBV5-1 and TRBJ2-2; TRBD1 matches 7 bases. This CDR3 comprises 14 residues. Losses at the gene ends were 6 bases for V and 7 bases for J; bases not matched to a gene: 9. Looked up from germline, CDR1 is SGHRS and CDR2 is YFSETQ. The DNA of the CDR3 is TGCGCCAGCAAGCTCGGACAGGTTGGCGGGGAGCTGTTTTTT. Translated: CASKLGQVGGELFF.

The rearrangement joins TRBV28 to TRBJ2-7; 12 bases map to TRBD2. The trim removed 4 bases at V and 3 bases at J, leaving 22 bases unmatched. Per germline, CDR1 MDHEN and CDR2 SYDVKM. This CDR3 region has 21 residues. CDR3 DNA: TGTGCCAGCAGTTCAATCTCCCCGGGACTAGCGGGTGTGATGGGGCTCTACGAGCAGTACTTC. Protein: CASSSISPGLAGVMGLYEQYF.

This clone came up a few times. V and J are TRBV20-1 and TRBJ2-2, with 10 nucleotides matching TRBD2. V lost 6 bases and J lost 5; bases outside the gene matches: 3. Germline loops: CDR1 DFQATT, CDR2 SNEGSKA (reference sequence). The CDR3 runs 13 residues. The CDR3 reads CSASTSGTGELFF. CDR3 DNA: TGCAGTGCGTCGACTAGCGGGACCGGGGAGCTGTTTTTT.

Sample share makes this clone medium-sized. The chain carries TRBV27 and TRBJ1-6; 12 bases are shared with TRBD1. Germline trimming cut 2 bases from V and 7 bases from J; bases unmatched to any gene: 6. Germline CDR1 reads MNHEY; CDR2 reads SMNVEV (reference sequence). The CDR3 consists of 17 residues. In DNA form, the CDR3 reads TGTGCCAGCAGTTTAGCGACGGGACAGGGGGCCAATTCACCCCTCCACTTT. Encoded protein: CASSLATGQGANSPLHF.

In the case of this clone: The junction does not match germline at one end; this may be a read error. The chain's CDR3 is CANSQGGRGTEAFF. In DNA form, the CDR3 reads TGTGCCAACAGCCAAGGGGGACGTGGCACTGAAGCTTTCTTT. The gene calls are TRBV3-1 and TRBJ1-1; a possible D gene is TRBD1 (6 bases). Germline lookup yields CDR1 LGHDT and CDR2 YNNKEL (reference sequence). This CDR3 region has 14 residues.

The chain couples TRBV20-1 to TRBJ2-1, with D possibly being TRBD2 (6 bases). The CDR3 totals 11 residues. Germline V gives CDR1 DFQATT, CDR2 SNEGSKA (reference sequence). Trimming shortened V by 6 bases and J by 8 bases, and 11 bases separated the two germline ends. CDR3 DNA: TGCAGTGCCAGCTGGGGGGATGAGCAGTTCTTC. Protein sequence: CSASWGDEQFF.

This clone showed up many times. The DNA of the CDR3 is TGCAGCGTTAGGACGGGACTAGCGGGAGTCATGATGCGAGAGACCCAGTACTTC. The encoded protein is CSVRTGLAGVMMRETQYF. The chain uses TRBV29-1 and TRBJ2-5; 14 bases align to TRBD2. V lost 5 bases to trimming and J lost 4 bases; unmatched junction nucleotides: 15. This CDR3 is built from 18 residues. Germline V gives CDR1 SQVTM, CDR2 ANQGSEA.

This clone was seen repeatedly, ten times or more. The CDR3 is CASSLDRTGTDTQYF. The CDR3 DNA reads TGTGCCAGCAGTTTAGACAGGACGGGCACAGATACGCAGTATTTT. This chain uses TRBV12-3 or TRBV12-4 with TRBJ2-3; a possible D gene is TRBD1 (5 bases). The V gene lost 1 base and the J gene lost 1 base, with 9 bases spanning the gap. The length of the CDR3 is 15 residues.

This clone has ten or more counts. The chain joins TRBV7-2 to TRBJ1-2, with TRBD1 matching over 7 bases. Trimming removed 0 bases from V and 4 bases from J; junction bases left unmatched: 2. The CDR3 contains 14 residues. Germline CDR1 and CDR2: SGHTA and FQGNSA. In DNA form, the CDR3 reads TGTGCCAGCAGCTTAGCGACAGGGTCCTATGGCTACACCTTC. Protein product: CASSLATGSYGYTF.

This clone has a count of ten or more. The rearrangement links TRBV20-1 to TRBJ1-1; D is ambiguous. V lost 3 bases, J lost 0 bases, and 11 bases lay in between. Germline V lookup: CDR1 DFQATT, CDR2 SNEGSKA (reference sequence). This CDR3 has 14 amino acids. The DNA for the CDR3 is TGCAGTGCTAGGATTGGCGGCATGAACACTGAAGCTTTCTTT. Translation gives CSARIGGMNTEAFF.

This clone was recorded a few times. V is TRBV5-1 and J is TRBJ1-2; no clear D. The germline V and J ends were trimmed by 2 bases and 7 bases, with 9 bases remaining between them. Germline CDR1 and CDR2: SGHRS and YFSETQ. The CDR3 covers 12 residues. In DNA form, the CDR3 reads TGCGCCAGCAGCTTTGGGCGAACTGGCTACACCTTC. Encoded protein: CASSFGRTGYTF.

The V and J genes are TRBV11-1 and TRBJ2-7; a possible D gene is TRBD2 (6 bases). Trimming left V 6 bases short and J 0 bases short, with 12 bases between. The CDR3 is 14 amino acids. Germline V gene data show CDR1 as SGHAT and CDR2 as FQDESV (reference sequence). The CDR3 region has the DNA TGTGCCAGCAGTCCCGGGGGAAGCTCCTACGAGCAGTACTTC. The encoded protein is CASSPGGSSYEQYF.

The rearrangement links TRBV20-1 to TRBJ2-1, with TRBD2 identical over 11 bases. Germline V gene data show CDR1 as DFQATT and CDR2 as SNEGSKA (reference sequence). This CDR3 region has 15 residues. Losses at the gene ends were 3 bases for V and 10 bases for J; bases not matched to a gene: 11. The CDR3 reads CSARDLAGGDWEQFF. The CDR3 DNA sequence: TGCAGTGCTAGGGATCTAGCGGGGGGCGATTGGGAGCAGTTCTTC.

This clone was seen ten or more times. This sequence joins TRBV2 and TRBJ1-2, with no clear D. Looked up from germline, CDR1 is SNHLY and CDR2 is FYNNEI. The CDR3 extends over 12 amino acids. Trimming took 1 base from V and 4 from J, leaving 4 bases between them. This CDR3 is CASSEGGYGYTF. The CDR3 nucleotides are TGTGCCAGCAGTGAAGGTGGCTATGGCTACACCTTC.

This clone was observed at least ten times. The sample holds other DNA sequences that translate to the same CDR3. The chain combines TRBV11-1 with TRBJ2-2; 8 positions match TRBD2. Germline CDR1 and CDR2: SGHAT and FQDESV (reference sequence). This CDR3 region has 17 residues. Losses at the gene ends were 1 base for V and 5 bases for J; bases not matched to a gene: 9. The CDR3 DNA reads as TGTGCCAGCAGCTTAGAGGGCGGGAGGCTGTATACCGGGGAGCTGTTTTTT. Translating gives CASSLEGGRLYTGELFF. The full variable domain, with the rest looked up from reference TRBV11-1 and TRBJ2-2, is EAEVAQSPRYKITEKSQAVAFWCDPISGHATLYWYRQILGQGPELLVQFQDESVVDDSQLPKDRFSAERLKGVDSTLKIQPAELGDSAMYLCASSLEGGRLYTGELFFGEGSRLTVL.

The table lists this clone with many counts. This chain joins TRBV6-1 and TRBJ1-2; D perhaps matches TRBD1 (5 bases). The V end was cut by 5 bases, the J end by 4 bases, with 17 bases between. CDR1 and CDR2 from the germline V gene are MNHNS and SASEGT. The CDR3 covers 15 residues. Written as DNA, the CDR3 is TGTGCCAGCAGTCGATTTCCGGGACGGATCTATGGCTACACCTTC. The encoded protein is CASSRFPGRIYGYTF.